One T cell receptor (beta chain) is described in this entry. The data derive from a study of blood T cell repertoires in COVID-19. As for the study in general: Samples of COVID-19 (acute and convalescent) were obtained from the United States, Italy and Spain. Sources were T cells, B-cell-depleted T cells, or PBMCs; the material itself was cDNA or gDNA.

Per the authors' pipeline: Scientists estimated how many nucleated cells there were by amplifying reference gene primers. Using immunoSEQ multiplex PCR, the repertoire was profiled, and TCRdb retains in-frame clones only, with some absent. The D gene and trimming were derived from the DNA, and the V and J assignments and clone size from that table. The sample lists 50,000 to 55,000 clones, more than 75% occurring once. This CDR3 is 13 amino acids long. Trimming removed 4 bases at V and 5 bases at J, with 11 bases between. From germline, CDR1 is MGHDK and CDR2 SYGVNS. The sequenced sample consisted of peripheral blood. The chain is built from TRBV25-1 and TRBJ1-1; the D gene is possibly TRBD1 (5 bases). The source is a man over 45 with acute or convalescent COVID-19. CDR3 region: CASSARVYTEAFF. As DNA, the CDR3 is TGTGCCAGCAGTGCCAGGGTCTATACTGAAGCTTTCTTT.